This T cell receptor beta chain was identified during a study of CXCR3-negative and CXCR3-positive naive CD8 T cells. TRB cDNA libraries were made by UMI-labeled 5' RACE. With the 5' RACE reads reprocessed, TCRdb shows one record per CDR3 protein and no DNA. The sample spans over 100,000 distinct CDR3 sequences; the ten largest clones claim nearly 0.5%. Germline V lookup: CDR1 MDHEN, CDR2 SYDVKM. The CDR3 has 11 residues. This chain links TRBV28 with TRBJ2-2. Sample: naive CXCR3- CD8+ T cells from blood. The subset here: CD45RO-CCR7+CD27+CD95- naive CD8+ T cells lacking CXCR3 (TNR3-). The TCR was taken from a human donor in good health. Some clones in this sample may be carry-over from other donors' samples. The CDR3 loop reads CASSEIGELFF.